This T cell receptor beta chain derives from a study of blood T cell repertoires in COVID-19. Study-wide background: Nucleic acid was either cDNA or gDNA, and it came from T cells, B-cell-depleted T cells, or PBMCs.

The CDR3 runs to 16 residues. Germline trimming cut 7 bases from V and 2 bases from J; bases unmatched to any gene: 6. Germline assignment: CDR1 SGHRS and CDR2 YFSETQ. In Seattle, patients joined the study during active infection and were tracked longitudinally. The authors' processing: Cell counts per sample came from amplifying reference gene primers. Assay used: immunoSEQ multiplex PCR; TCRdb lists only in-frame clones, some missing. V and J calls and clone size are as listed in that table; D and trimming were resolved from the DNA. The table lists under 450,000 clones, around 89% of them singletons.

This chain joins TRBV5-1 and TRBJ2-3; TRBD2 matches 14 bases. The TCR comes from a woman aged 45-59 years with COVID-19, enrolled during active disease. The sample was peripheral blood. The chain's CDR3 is CASDRLAGGSTDTQYF. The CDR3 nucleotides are TGCGCCAGCGATCGACTAGCGGGGGGGTCCACAGATACGCAGTATTTT.